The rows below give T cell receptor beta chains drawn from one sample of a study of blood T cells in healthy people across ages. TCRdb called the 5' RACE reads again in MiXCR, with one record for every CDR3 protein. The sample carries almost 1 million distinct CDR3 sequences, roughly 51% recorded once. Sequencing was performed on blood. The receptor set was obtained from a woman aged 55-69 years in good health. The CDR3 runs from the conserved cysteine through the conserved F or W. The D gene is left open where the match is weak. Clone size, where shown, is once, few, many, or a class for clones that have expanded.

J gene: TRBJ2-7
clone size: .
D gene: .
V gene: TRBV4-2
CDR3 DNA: TGTGCCAGCAGCCAAGATGGGACTTTCTACGAGCAGTACTTC
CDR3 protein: CASSQDGTFYEQYF

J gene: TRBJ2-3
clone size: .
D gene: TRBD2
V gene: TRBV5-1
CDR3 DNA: TGCGCCAGCAGCTTGGACGGGACTAGGTGCTCTGTGGTCGTCCTAATAGATACAGATACGCAGTATTTT
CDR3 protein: CASSLDGTRCSVVVLIDTDTQYF

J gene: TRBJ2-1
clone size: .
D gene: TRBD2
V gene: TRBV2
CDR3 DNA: TGTGCCAGCAGTGAAGCGGGTGCGGGGGGTGAGCAGTTCTTC
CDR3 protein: CASSEAGAGGEQFF

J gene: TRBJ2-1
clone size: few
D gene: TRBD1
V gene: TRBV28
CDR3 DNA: TGTGCCAGCAGTTTACTAGCCGGGACAGGGCGAGACAATGAGCAGTTCTTC
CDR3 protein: CASSLLAGTGRDNEQFF

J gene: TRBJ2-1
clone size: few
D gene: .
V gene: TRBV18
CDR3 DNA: TGTGCCAGCTCACCACGCACGTCGAACTACAATGAGCAGTTCTTC
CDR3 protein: CASSPRTSNYNEQFF

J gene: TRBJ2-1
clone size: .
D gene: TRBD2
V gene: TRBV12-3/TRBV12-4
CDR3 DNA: TGTGCCAGCAGTCGACTAGCTGGGTTCAATTCGGATGAGCAGTTCTTC
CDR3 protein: CASSRLAGFNSDEQFF

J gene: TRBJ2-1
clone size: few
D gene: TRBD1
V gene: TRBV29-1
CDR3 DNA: TGCAGCGTTAAAAGACGGGACAGCTCCTACAATGAGCAGTTCTTC
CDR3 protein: CSVKRRDSSYNEQFF

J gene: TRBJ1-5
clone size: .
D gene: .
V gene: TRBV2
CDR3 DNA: TGTGCCAGCAGTGACGGGGGGCTCAACAATCAGCCCCAGCATTTT
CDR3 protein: CASSDGGLNNQPQHF

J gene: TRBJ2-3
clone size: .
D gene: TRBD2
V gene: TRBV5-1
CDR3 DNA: TGCGCCAGCAGCCTTACCTCAGCGGGAAATACGCAGTATTTT
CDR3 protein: CASSLTSAGNTQYF

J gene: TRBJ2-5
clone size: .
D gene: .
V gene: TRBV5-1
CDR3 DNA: TGCGCCAGCAGCTTGGATACAGGGTATCAAGAGACCCAGTACTTC
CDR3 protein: CASSLDTGYQETQYF

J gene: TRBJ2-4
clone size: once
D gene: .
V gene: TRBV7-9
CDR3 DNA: TGTGCCAGCAGCTTAGCTAGTCAGGGGTACCAGCAGTACTTC
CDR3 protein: CASSLASQGYQQYF

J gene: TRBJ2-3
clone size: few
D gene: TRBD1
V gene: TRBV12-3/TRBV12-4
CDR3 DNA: TGTGCCAGCAGTTTGACAGGGGTTGGCACAGATACGCAGTATTTT
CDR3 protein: CASSLTGVGTDTQYF

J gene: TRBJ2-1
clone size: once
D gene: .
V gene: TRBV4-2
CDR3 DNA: TGTGCCAGCAGCCAAGTCGGGCGAAATGAGCAGTTCTTC
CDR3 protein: CASSQVGRNEQFF

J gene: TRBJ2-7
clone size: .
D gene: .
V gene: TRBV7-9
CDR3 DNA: TGTGCCAGCAGCTTAGTCGCCATAGCCTACGAGCAGTACTTC
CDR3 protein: CASSLVAIAYEQYF

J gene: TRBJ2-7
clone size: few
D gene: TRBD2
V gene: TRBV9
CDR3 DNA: TGTGCCAGCAGCGAGAGACTAGCGACAAGTTACGAGCAGTACTTC
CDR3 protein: CASSERLATSYEQYF

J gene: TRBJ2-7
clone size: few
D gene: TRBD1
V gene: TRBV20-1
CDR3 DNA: TGCAGTGCTTTGACAGGGGGCAATTCCTACGAGCAGTACTTC
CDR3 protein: CSALTGGNSYEQYF

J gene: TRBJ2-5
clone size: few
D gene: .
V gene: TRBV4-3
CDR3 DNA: TGCGCCAGCAGCCAAGATCTCGACGAGACCCAGTACTTC
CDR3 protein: CASSQDLDETQYF

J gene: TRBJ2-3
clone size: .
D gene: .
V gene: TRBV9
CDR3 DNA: TGTGCCAGCAGCGTCACCAGCGCTGAGACAGATACGCAGTATTTT
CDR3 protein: CASSVTSAETDTQYF

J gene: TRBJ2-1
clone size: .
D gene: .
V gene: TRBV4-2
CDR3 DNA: TGTGCCAGCAGCGATATCGACACTAGCCAGTTCTTC
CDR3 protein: CASSDIDTSQFF

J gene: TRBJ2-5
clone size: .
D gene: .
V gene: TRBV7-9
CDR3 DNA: TGTGCCAGCAGCCCCAAGGGGGGGCAAGAGACCCAGTACTTC
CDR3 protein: CASSPKGGQETQYF

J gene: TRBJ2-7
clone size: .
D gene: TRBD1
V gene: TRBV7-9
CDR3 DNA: TGTGCCAGCAGCAAGGGACAGGGGTTCGGCGAGCAGTACTTC
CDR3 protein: CASSKGQGFGEQYF

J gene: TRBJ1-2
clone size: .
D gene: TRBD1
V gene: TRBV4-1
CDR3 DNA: TGCGCCAGCAGCCAACAAGATGTGCGACTAACACAGGGGAGGGGGATCTATGGCTACACCTTC
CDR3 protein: CASSQQDVRLTQGRGIYGYTF

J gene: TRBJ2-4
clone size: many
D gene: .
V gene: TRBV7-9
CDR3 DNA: TGTGCCAGCACCCATAGCGCCGCGGCCAGCATTCAGTACTTC
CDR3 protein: CASTHSAAASIQYF

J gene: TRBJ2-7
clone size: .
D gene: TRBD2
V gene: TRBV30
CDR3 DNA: TGTGCCTGGAGTGGGACTAGTCGCTACGAGCAGTACTTC
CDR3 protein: CAWSGTSRYEQYF

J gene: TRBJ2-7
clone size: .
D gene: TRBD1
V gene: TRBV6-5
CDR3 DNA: TGTGCCAGCAGCCCGGACAGGGGGTTGTGCGAGCAGTACTTC
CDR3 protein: CASSPDRGLCEQYF

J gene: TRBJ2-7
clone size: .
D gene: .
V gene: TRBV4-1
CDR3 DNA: TGCGCCAGCAGCCAAGACCTGGCAGGGCCCCTCTACGAGCAGTACTTC
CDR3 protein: CASSQDLAGPLYEQYF

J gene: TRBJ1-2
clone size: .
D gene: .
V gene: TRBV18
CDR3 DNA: TGTGCCAGCTCAGATGGGACCGTCCGGGGGGGCTACACCTTC
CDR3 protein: CASSDGTVRGGYTF

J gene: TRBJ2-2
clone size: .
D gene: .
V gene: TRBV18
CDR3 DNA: TGTGCCAGCTCACCACACAGAAACACCGGGGAGCTGTTTTTT
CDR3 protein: CASSPHRNTGELFF

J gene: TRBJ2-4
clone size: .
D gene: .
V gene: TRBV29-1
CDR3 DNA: TGCAGCGTTCGGGGGGCAGCCAAAAACATTCAGTACTTC
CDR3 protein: CSVRGAAKNIQYF

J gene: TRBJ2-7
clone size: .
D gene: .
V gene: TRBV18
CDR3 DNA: TGTGCCAGCTCACCCACAGTCGGTTTGGCCCAGGGCGAGCAGTACTTC
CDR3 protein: CASSPTVGLAQGEQYF

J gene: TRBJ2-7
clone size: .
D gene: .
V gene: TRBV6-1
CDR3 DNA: TGTGCCAGCAGTGAAAGAGGGTCTTCCGCCGAGCAGTACTTC
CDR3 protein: CASSERGSSAEQYF

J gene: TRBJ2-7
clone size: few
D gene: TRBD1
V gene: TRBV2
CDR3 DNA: TGTGCCAGCAGCGGACAGGGGCTTAACGAGCAGTACTTC
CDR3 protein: CASSGQGLNEQYF

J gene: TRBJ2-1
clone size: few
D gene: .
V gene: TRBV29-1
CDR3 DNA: TGCAGCGTTGAGAGGGGGCTGGGGGGAGTCGAGCAGTTCTTC
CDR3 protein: CSVERGLGGVEQFF

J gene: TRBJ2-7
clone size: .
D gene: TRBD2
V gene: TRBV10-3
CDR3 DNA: TGTGCCATCAGTGAGCCTACTAGCGGGGCCGCCTACGAGCAGTACTTC
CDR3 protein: CAISEPTSGAAYEQYF

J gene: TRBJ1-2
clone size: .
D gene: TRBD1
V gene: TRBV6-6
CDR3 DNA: TGTGCCAGCAGTTACGCACTGGACAGGGCTAACTATGGCTACACCTTC
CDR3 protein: CASSYALDRANYGYTF

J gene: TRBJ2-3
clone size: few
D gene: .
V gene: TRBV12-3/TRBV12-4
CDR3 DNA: TGTGCCAGCACCCGTACGGGTATACGCGGGGGCACAGATACGCAGTATTTT
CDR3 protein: CASTRTGIRGGTDTQYF

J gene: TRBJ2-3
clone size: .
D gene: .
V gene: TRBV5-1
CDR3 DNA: TGCGCCAGCAGCTTGGACACCCGGCAAAAACTCCTTCATCGCACAGATACGCAGTATTTT
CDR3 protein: CASSLDTRQKLLHRTDTQYF

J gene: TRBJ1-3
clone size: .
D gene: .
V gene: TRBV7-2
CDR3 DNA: TGTGCCAGCAGCTTACGAGGCGGGAACTCTGGAAACACCATATATTTT
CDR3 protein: CASSLRGGNSGNTIYF

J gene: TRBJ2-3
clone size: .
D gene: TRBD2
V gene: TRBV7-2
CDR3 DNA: TGTGCCAGCAGCTTGAGTCGGGGACTAGAGACAGATACGCAGTATTTT
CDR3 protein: CASSLSRGLETDTQYF

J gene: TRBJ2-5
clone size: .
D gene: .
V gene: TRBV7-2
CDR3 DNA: TGTACCAGCAGCTTGGGGGTAGGGAGCCAAGAGACCCAGTACTTC
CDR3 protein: CTSSLGVGSQETQYF

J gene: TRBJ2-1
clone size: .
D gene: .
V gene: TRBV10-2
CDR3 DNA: TGCGCCAGCAGCCCGACTAGTCCAATCTACAATGAGCAGTTCTTC
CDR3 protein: CASSPTSPIYNEQFF

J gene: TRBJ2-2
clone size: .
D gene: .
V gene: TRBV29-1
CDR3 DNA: TGCAGCGTTGATGTCTCAGGGGCGGACGGGGAGCTGTTTTTT
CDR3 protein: CSVDVSGADGELFF

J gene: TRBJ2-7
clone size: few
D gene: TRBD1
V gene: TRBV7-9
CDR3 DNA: TGTGCCGGGGGACAGGGCCACGAGCAGTACTTC
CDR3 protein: CAGGQGHEQYF

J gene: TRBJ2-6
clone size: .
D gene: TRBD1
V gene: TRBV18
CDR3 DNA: TGTGCCAGCTCCCGGACAGGGACATCTGGGGCCAACGTCCTGACTTTC
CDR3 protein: CASSRTGTSGANVLTF

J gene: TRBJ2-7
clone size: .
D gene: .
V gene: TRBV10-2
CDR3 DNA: TGCGCCAGCAGTGATCGTGCACAAACCTCCTACGAGCAGTACTTC
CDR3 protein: CASSDRAQTSYEQYF